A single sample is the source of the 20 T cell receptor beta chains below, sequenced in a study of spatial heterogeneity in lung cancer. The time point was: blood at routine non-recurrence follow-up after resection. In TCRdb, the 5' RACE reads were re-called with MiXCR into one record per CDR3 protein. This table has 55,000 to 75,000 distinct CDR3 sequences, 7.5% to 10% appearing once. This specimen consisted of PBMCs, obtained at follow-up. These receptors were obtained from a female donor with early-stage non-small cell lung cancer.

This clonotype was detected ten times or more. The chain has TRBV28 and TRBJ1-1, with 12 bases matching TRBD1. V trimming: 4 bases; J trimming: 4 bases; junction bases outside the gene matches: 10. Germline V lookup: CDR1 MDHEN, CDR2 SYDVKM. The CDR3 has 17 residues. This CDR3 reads CASSSGTGGFSGTEAFF. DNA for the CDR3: TGTGCCAGCAGTTCCGGGACAGGGGGCTTTTCCGGCACTGAAGCTTTCTTT.

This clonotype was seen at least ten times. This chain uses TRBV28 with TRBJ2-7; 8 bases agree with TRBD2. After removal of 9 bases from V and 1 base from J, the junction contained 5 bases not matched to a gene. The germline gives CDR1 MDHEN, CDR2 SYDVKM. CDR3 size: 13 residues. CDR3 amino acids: CASSGTPSYEQYF. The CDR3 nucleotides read TGTGCCAGTAGCGGGACTCCGTCCTACGAGCAGTACTTC.

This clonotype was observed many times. CDR3 DNA sequence: TGTGCCAGCAGCCAAGGACTCGCGTCCGCGGCTGGGGCCAACGTCCTGACTTTC. Protein product: CASSQGLASAAGANVLTF. This chain uses TRBV3-1 with TRBJ2-6, with D unresolved. Trimming removed 1 base from V and 2 bases from J, with 15 bases in between. CDR3 length: 18 amino acids. The germline gives CDR1 LGHDT, CDR2 YNNKEL (reference sequence).

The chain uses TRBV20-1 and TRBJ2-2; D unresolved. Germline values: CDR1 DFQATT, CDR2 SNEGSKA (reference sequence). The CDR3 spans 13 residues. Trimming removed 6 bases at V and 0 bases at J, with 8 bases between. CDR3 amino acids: CSAAFSNTGELFF. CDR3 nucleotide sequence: TGCAGTGCCGCATTTTCGAACACCGGGGAGCTGTTTTTT.

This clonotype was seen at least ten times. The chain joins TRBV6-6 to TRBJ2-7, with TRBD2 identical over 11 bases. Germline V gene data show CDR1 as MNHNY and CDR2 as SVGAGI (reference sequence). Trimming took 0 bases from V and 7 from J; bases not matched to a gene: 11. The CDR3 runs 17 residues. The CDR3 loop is CASSYSIYSGRAQEQYF. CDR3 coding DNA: TGTGCCAGCAGTTACTCGATTTATAGCGGGAGGGCTCAAGAGCAGTACTTC.

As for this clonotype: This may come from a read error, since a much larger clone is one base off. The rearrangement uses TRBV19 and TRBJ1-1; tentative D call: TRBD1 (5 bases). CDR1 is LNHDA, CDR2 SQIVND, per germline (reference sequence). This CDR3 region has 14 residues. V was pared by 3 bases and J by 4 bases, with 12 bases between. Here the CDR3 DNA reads TGTGCCAGTAGTATGGGGGGAGTTGTCACTGAAGCTTTCTTT. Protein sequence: CASSMGGVVTEAFF.

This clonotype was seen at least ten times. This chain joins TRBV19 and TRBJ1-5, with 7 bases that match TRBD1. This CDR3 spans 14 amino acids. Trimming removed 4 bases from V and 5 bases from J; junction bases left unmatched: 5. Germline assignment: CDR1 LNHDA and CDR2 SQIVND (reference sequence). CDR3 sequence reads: CASSKRQGDQPQHF. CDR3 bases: TGTGCCAGTAGTAAACGACAGGGAGATCAGCCCCAGCATTTT.

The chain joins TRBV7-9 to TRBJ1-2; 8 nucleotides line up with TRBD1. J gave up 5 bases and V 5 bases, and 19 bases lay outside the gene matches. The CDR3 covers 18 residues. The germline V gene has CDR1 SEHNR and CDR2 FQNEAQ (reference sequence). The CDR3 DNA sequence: TGTGCCAGCAGCCCGATTTTCTCTAGGATACAGGGGGATTATGGCTACACCTTC. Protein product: CASSPIFSRIQGDYGYTF.

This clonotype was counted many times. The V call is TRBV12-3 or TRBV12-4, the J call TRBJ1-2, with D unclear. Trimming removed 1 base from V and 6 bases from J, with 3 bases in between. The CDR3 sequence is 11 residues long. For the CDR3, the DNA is TGTGCCAGCAGTTTAGGGGATGGCTACACCTTC. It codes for CASSLGDGYTF.

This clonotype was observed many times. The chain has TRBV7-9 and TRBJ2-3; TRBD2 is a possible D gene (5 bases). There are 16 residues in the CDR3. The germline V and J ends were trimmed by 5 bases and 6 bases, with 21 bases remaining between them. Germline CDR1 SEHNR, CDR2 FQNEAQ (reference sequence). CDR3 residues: CASSPSHPGKRDTQYF. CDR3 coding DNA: TGTGCCAGCAGCCCATCACATCCGGGGAAGAGGGATACGCAGTATTTT.

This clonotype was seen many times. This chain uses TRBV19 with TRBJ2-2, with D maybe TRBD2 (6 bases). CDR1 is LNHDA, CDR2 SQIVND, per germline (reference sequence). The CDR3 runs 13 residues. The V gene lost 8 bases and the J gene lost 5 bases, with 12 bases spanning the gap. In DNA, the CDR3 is TGTGCCAGTCGAAAGGGGAGGACCGGGGAGCTGTTTTTT. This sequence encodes CASRKGRTGELFF.

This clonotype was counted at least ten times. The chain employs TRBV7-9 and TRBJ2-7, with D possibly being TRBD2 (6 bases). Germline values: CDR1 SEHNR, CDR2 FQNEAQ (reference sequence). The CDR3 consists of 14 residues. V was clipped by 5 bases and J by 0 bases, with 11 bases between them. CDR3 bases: TGTGCCAGCAGCCCCAAGGAGGGCTCCTACGAGCAGTACTTC. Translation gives CASSPKEGSYEQYF.

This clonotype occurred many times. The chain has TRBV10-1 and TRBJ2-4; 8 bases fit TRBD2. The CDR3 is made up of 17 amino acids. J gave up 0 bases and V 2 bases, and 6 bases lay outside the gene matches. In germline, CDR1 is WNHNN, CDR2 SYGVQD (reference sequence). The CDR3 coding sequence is TGCGCCAGCAGTGAGGGTGGGCTAGCGGGAGCCAAAAACATTCAGTACTTC. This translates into CASSEGGLAGAKNIQYF.

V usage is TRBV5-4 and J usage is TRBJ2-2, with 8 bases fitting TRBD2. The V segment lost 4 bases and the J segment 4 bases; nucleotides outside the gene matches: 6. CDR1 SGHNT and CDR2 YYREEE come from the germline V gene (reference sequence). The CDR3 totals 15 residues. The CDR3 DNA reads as TGTGCCAGCAGCGACGGGAGGGCCGGCACCGGGGAGCTGTTTTTT. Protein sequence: CASSDGRAGTGELFF.

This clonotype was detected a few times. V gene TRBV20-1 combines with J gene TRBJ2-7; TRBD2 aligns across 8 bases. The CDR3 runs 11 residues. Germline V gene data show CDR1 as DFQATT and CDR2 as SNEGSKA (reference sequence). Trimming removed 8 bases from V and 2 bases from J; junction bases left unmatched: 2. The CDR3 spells CSPGGPYEQYF. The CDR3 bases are TGCAGTCCGGGAGGGCCCTACGAGCAGTACTTC.

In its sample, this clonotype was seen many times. DNA for the CDR3: TGTGCCATCAGCAACGACAGGAGGGGAGGTTCTGGGGCCAACGTCCTGACTTTC. Translation gives CAISNDRRGGSGANVLTF. The gene calls are TRBV10-3 and TRBJ2-6; tentatively, D is TRBD1 or TRBD2 (6 bases each). This CDR3 region has 18 residues. Germline V gene data show CDR1 as ENHRY and CDR2 as SYGVKD. Trimming removed 6 bases at V and 1 base at J, with 19 bases between.

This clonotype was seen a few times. The CDR3 DNA reads TGCAGTGCTAGTGATAACAGGGATGAAACAGATACGCAGTATTTT. Its translation: CSASDNRDETDTQYF. The chain couples TRBV20-1 to TRBJ2-3; D perhaps matches TRBD1 (6 bases). In germline, CDR1 is DFQATT, CDR2 SNEGSKA (reference sequence). The V gene lost 3 bases and the J gene lost 3 bases, with 16 bases spanning the gap. The CDR3 runs 15 residues.

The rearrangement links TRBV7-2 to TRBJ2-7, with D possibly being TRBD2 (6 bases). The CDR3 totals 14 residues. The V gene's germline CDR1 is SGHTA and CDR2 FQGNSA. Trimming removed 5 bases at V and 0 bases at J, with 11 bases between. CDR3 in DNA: TGTGCCAGCAGCCGCTGGGGAGGCTCCTACGAGCAGTACTTC. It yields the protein CASSRWGGSYEQYF. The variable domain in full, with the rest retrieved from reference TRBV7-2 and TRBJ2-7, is GAGVSQSPSNKVTEKGKDVELRCDPISGHTALYWYRQSLGQGLEFLIYFQGNSAPDKSGLPSDRFSAERTGGSVSTLTIQRTQQEDSAVYLCASSRWGGSYEQYFGPGTRLTVT.

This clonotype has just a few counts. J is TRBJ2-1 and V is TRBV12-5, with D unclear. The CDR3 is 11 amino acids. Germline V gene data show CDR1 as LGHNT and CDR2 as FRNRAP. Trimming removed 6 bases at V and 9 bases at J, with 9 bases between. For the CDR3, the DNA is TGTGCTAGTGGCCGCGAAAGTGAGCAGTTCTTC. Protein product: CASGRESEQFF.

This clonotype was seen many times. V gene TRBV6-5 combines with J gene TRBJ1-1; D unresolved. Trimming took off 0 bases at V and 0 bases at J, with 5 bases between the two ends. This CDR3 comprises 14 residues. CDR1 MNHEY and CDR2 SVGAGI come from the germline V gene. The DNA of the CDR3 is TGTGCCAGCAGTTACTCTTTGATGAACACTGAAGCTTTCTTT. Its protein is CASSYSLMNTEAFF.